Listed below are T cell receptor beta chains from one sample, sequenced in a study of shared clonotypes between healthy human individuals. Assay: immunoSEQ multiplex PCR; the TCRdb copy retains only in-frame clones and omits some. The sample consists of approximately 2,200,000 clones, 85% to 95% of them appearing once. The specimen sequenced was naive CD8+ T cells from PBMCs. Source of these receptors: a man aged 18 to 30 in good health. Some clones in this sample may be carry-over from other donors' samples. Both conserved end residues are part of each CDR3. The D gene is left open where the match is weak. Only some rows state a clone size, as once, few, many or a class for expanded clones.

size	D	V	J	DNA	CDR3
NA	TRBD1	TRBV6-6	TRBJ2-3	TGTGCCAGCAGCGACAGGGGCACAGATACGCAGTATTTT	CASSDRGTDTQYF
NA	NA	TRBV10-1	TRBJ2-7	TGCGCCAGCAGTGAGTCCCTAGAAAAACGGTACTTC	CASSESLEKRYF
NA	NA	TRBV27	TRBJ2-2	TGTGCCAGCACCCCGGTGAGGGTGGAGGGGACAACCGGGGAGCTGTTTTTT	CASTPVRVEGTTGELFF
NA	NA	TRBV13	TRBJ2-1	TGTGCCAGCAGCTTAGGCCTGGGCGAGCAGTTCTTC	CASSLGLGEQFF
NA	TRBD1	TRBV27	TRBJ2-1	TGTGCCAGCAGTTTAAGGACAGGGAGCTACAATGAGCAGTTCTTC	CASSLRTGSYNEQFF
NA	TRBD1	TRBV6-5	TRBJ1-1	TGTGCCAGCAGCTACGGACAGGGGGACGCTGAAGCTTTCTTT	CASSYGQGDAEAFF
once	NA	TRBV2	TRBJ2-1	TGTGCCAGCAGTGAAGAGCGCGAGAGCTCCTACAATGAGCAGTTCTTC	CASSEERESSYNEQFF
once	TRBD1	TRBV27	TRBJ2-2	TGTGCCAGCGGCCCGGCAGGGGGAAACACCGGGGAGCTGTTTTTT	CASGPAGGNTGELFF
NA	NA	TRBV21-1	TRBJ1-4	TGTGCCAGCCCCGTGACAGGGGGTGGTGAAAAACTGTTTTTT	CASPVTGGGEKLFF
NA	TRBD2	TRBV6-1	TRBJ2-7	TGTGCCAGTCGAACTAGCGAATCCTACGAGCAGTACTTC	CASRTSESYEQYF
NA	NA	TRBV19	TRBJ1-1	TGTGCCAGTACCTCGAACTCGCTTGAAGCTTTCTTT	CASTSNSLEAFF
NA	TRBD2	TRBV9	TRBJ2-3	TGTGCCAGCAGCGTAGGAGGAAGGGTAGCGGGAGCTAGCACAGATACGCAGTATTTT	CASSVGGRVAGASTDTQYF
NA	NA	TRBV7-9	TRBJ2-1	TGTGCCAGCAGCAGGGGAGACAATGAGCAGTTCTTC	CASSRGDNEQFF
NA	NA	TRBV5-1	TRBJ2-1	TGCGCCAGCAGCTTGGAAAATGAGCAGTTCTTC	CASSLENEQFF
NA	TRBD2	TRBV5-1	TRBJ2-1	TGCGCCAGCAGCTTGCCGGGACTAGCGGGGCCATACAATGAGCAGTTCTTC	CASSLPGLAGPYNEQFF
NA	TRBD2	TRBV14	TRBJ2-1	TGTGCCAGCAGCCAAGGAGTTGGGCGGGAGAGCTCCTACAATGAGCAGTTCTTC	CASSQGVGRESSYNEQFF